This paragraph covers one T cell receptor beta chain sequence. The antigen remains undetermined. This specimen comes from a study of T cells expressing NK-cell markers. Across the study: Of eight sequenced donors, seven were HCMV-seropositive and one HCMV-seronegative.

Germline assignment: CDR1 DFQATT and CDR2 SNEGSKA (reference sequence). The CDR3 covers 16 residues. Study-level results: Questions lingered over whether expanded NKG2C+ T cell clones were HCMV-specific.

TCRdb re-called the 5' RACE reads; one entry per CDR3 protein, DNA not given. The sample holds about 260,000 distinct CDR3 sequences. The clonotype comes from a woman between 18 and 75 years old in good health. Sequencing was done on a sample of blood T cells: a sorted CD56 or NKG2C T cell subset, CD4+ or CD8+ T cells, or bulk PBMC T cells (not recorded which). The chain has TRBV20-1 and TRBJ1-4. This CDR3 is CSARDSRRTTNEKLFF.